One sample yielded the 15 T cell receptor beta chains listed below, sequenced in a study of T cell responses to AZD1222 COVID-19 vaccine. Profiled with immunoSEQ multiplex PCR; TCRdb holds only in-frame clones, not every one. The table lists 26,000 or so clones, approximately 92% of them singletons, with approximately 7.6% in the top ten. The material was peripheral blood, obtained 28 days after the second AZD1222 dose. The receptor set was obtained from an adult who received the AZD1222 COVID-19 vaccine.

This rearrangement joins TRBV14 to TRBJ2-3, with TRBD2 matching 8 bases. The V gene's germline CDR1 is SGHDN and CDR2 FVKESK. With V trimmed by 4 bases and J by 9 bases, 9 bases remained unmatched. CDR3 length: 14 residues. CDR3 region: CASSRGGSGRTQYF. CDR3 nucleotide sequence: TGTGCCAGCAGCCGAGGGGGGAGCGGGAGAACGCAGTATTTT.

This chain connects TRBV28 to TRBJ2-1; D is unresolved. This CDR3 region has 13 residues. V lost 7 bases and J 6 bases, leaving 13 bases between the germline ends. Germline lookup yields CDR1 MDHEN and CDR2 SYDVKM. The chain's CDR3 is CASTLGSPNEQFF. CDR3 bases: TGTGCCAGCACCCTTGGGTCCCCCAATGAGCAGTTCTTC.

The chain links TRBV5-4 to TRBJ2-2; tentatively, D is TRBD1 (5 bases). CDR3 size: 15 residues. V lost 0 bases to trimming and J lost 5 bases, with 11 bases between them. The V gene's germline CDR1 is SGHNT and CDR2 YYREEE (reference sequence). CDR3 nucleotides: TGTGCCAGCAGCTTGGCCAACAGACAGACCGGGGAGCTGTTTTTT. Translating it yields CASSLANRQTGELFF. Complete variable domain (other parts from reference TRBV5-4 and TRBJ2-2): ETGVTQSPTHLIKTRGQQVTLRCSSQSGHNTVSWYQQALGQGPQFIFQYYREEENGRGNFPPRFSGLQFPNYSSELNVNALELDDSALYLCASSLANRQTGELFFGEGSRLTVL.

This chain connects TRBV6-5 to TRBJ2-7, with D unclear. V was clipped by 6 bases and J by 0 bases, with 9 bases between them. CDR3 length: 13 residues. Per the germline V gene, CDR1 is MNHEY and CDR2 is SVGAGI. The CDR3 loop is CASRGRTSYEQYF. CDR3 coding DNA: TGTGCCAGCAGGGGTAGGACCTCCTACGAGCAGTACTTC.

J is TRBJ2-1 and V is TRBV27; D gene ambiguous. Germline V CDR1 and CDR2: MNHEY, SMNVEV (reference sequence). The CDR3 consists of 15 residues. Between the trimmed V and J ends, which lost 6 bases and 0 bases, there was a span of 12 bases. CDR3 sequence: CASSPILFSYNEQFF. CDR3 nucleotides: TGTGCCAGCAGCCCTATCCTTTTCTCCTACAATGAGCAGTTCTTC.

This sequence joins TRBV7-9 and TRBJ2-2; D call uncertain. This CDR3 contains 13 residues. V was shortened by 1 base and J by 6 bases, with 6 bases between the two germline ends. The V gene's germline CDR1 is SEHNR and CDR2 FQNEAQ (reference sequence). The chain's CDR3 is CASSLVDSGELFF. The DNA for the CDR3 is TGTGCCAGCAGCTTAGTTGATTCCGGGGAGCTGTTTTTT.

This chain links TRBV28 with TRBJ2-1, with D maybe TRBD2 (7 bases). This CDR3 spans 16 amino acids. The germline V gene has CDR1 MDHEN and CDR2 SYDVKM. V was trimmed by 8 bases and J by 0 bases, leaving 17 bases between them. The CDR3 nucleotides read TGTGCCAGCTTCACTGGGGGGGCGGACTCCTACAATGAGCAGTTCTTC. Protein product: CASFTGGADSYNEQFF.

The V call is TRBV10-1, the J call TRBJ1-1; 9 positions match TRBD1. CDR1 and CDR2 from the germline V gene are WNHNN and SYGVQD (reference sequence). The trim removed 5 bases at V and 2 bases at J, leaving 12 bases unmatched. This CDR3 spans 17 amino acids. The CDR3 is CASSSDRDRAKNTEAFF. CDR3 nucleotides: TGCGCCAGCAGTTCTGATAGGGACAGGGCCAAAAACACTGAAGCTTTCTTT.

The chain has TRBV11-2 and TRBJ1-5; no clear D. The length of the CDR3 is 13 residues. V lost 1 base to trimming and J lost 5 bases, with 6 bases between them. CDR1 is SGHAT and CDR2 is FQNNGV in the germline V gene. CDR3 residues: CASSLAFHQPQHF. The CDR3 nucleotides are TGTGCCAGCAGCTTAGCATTTCATCAGCCCCAGCATTTT.

The gene calls are TRBV7-9 and TRBJ2-3; 12 nucleotides line up with TRBD2. The CDR3 covers 15 residues. Germline values: CDR1 SEHNR, CDR2 FQNEAQ (reference sequence). Germline trimming cut 5 bases from V and 4 bases from J; bases unmatched to any gene: 4. CDR3 region: CASSLRLAGADTQYF. In DNA form, the CDR3 reads TGTGCCAGCAGCCTCCGACTAGCGGGAGCAGATACGCAGTATTTT.

The rearrangement links TRBV18 to TRBJ2-2; tentatively, D is TRBD1 or TRBD2 (5 bases each). The CDR3 extends over 17 amino acids. The V end lost 2 bases, the J end lost 0 bases, and 13 bases lay between the germline ends. Germline lookup yields CDR1 KGHSH and CDR2 LQKENI. Written as DNA, the CDR3 is TGTGCCAGCTCACCAGGGGCGCCGGGGTCGAACACCGGGGAGCTGTTTTTT. Residues: CASSPGAPGSNTGELFF.

The gene calls are TRBV28 and TRBJ2-3; D possibly uses TRBD1 or TRBD2 (5 bases each). CDR1 is MDHEN and CDR2 is SYDVKM in the germline V gene. The CDR3 is made up of 16 amino acids. The germline V and J ends were trimmed by 10 bases and 3 bases, with 23 bases remaining between them. The CDR3 loop reads CATSGTGSVATDTQYF. In DNA, the CDR3 is TGTGCCACCTCGGGGACCGGATCGGTTGCTACAGATACGCAGTATTTT.

V usage is TRBV19 and J usage is TRBJ1-1; D not certain. Trimming removed 5 bases from V and 2 bases from J, with 12 bases in between. CDR1 is LNHDA and CDR2 is SQIVND in the germline V gene (reference sequence). CDR3 length equals 14 residues. The CDR3 DNA reads TGTGCCAGTAGTCTCCGGGTTAAAAACACTGAAGCTTTCTTT. As protein: CASSLRVKNTEAFF.

The chain combines TRBV6-6 with TRBJ2-5; D is possibly TRBD1 (6 bases). The V end lost 6 bases, the J end lost 4 bases, and 21 bases lay between the germline ends. The CDR3 totals 16 residues. Germline CDR1 and CDR2: MNHNY and SVGAGI (reference sequence). The CDR3 sequence is CASSSGSTGNRETQYF. The CDR3 region has the DNA TGTGCCAGCAGCTCCGGGTCCACAGGGAACAGAGAGACCCAGTACTTC.

The V gene is TRBV6-6, the J gene TRBJ2-7; no definite D call. Germline V gene data show CDR1 as MNHNY and CDR2 as SVGAGI (reference sequence). With 6 bases removed from V and 0 bases from J, the gap between germline ends came to 12 bases. The CDR3 is 14 residues long. This CDR3 is CASRSGRNSYEQYF. CDR3 DNA: TGTGCCAGCAGATCAGGACGGAACTCCTACGAGCAGTACTTC.